Shown below are 31 T cell receptor beta chains from a single sample sequenced in a study of blood T cell repertoires in COVID-19. The method was immunoSEQ multiplex PCR; TCRdb's version includes in-frame clones alone and lacks a portion of them. The table records 90,000 to 150,000 clones, 60% to 85% of them present only once. The sequencing sample was made of peripheral blood. These receptors all come from a human donor with acute or convalescent COVID-19. The donor label of this sample is uncertain.

The CDR3 region is CASREQGFSNQPQHF. CDR3 in DNA: TGTGCCAGCAGGGAACAGGGTTTTAGCAATCAGCCCCAGCATTTT. The rearrangement joins TRBV2 to TRBJ1-5; tentative D call: TRBD1 (6 bases). V lost 6 bases to trimming and J lost 0 bases, with 12 bases between them. Germline loops: CDR1 SNHLY, CDR2 FYNNEI. The CDR3 spans 15 residues.

The chain joins TRBV10-3 to TRBJ2-7; TRBD1 matches 8 bases. Germline V CDR1 and CDR2: ENHRY, SYGVKD. With 5 bases clipped from V and 6 bases from J, the junction kept 3 bases outside the gene matches. This CDR3 contains 12 residues. The CDR3 DNA follows: TGTGCCATCAGTCGGACAGGGCTCGAGCAGTACGTC. It encodes CAISRTGLEQYV.

V gene TRBV30 combines with J gene TRBJ2-3; the D gene is possibly TRBD2 (5 bases). The CDR3 length is 14 residues. V lost 4 bases, J lost 1 base, and 12 bases lay in between. Germline V lookup: CDR1 GTSNPN, CDR2 SVGIG (reference sequence). For the CDR3, the DNA is TGTGCCTGGAAAGCTAGCTGGGGCACAGATACGCAGTATTTT. It specifies CAWKASWGTDTQYF.

The chain joins TRBV7-9 to TRBJ1-6; possibly TRBD1 for D (5 bases). V lost 7 bases and J lost 5, with 21 bases in between. From germline, CDR1 is SEHNR and CDR2 FQNEAQ (reference sequence). The CDR3 runs 17 residues. CDR3 loop: CASNKASGSENNSPLHF. The CDR3 DNA sequence: TGTGCCAGCAACAAAGCCTCAGGGTCGGAGAATAATTCACCCCTCCACTTT.

V usage is TRBV5-4 and J usage is TRBJ2-5; 13 bases map to TRBD2. This CDR3 has 16 amino acids. V was pared by 3 bases and J by 5 bases, with 7 bases of the junction left unmatched. Germline CDR1 reads SGHNT; CDR2 reads YYREEE (reference sequence). The CDR3 here is CASSSAGLAGPETQYF. CDR3 nucleotides: TGTGCCAGCAGCTCGGCGGGACTAGCGGGGCCCGAGACCCAGTACTTC.

This chain uses TRBV30 with TRBJ1-5; 10 nucleotides line up with TRBD1. Looked up from germline, CDR1 is GTSNPN and CDR2 is SVGIG (reference sequence). CDR3 length: 14 residues. Unmatched junction bases numbered 5, after V lost 6 bases and J lost 3 bases. In DNA, the CDR3 is TGTGCCTGCCAGGACAGGGGGACCAATCAGCCCCAGCATTTT. Residues: CACQDRGTNQPQHF.

The V gene is TRBV2, the J gene TRBJ1-2, with D unresolved. The CDR3 is 13 residues long. The germline CDR1 and CDR2 sequences are SNHLY and FYNNEI. The V end was cut by 6 bases, the J end by 8 bases, with 16 bases between. The CDR3 nucleotides are TGTGCCAGCAGACAAATTGCGACTGGAGGCTACACCTTC. It encodes CASRQIATGGYTF.

The sample holds one count of this clone. The chain is built from TRBV10-2 and TRBJ1-6, with a possible D match to TRBD1 (5 bases). The CDR3 extends over 15 amino acids. V shed 1 base and J shed 7 bases, with 11 bases lying between them. The germline V gene has CDR1 WSHSY and CDR2 SAAADI. The CDR3 DNA reads TGCGCCAGCAGTGAGTATAGGGGAACCAATTCACCCCTCCACTTT. It specifies CASSEYRGTNSPLHF.

V usage is TRBV29-1 and J usage is TRBJ1-2; 8 bases fit TRBD1. CDR1 SQVTM and CDR2 ANQGSEA come from the germline V gene. V lost 6 bases to trimming and J lost 7 bases; unmatched junction nucleotides: 7. The CDR3 is 12 residues long. CDR3 region: CSVWDRTFGYTF. As DNA, the CDR3 is TGCAGCGTATGGGACAGGACTTTTGGCTACACCTTC. Full variable domain (missing parts from reference TRBV29-1 and TRBJ1-2): SAVISQKPSRDICQRGTSLTIQCQVDSQVTMMFWYRQQPGQSLTLIATANQGSEATYESGFVIDKFPISRPNLTFSTLTVSNMSPEDSSIYLCSVWDRTFGYTFGSGTRLTVV.

The chain recombines TRBV3-1 (or the pseudogene TRBV3-2) with TRBJ1-1, with no clear D. Per germline, CDR1 LGHDT and CDR2 YNNKEL (reference sequence). Trimming shortened V by 3 bases and J by 3 bases, and 14 bases separated the two germline ends. The CDR3 loop spans 15 amino acids. The CDR3, as DNA: TGTGCCAGCAGCCAGCCATCGGTCGGGGACACTGAAGCTTTCTTT. It translates to CASSQPSVGDTEAFF.

The chain links TRBV4-1 to TRBJ1-3; 7 bases line up with TRBD1. The trim removed 1 base at V and 0 bases at J, leaving 6 bases unmatched. Germline V lookup: CDR1 MGHRA, CDR2 YSYEKL. The CDR3 sequence is 17 residues long. The DNA for the CDR3 is TGCGCCAGCAGCCAAGTAGGACAGGCAGCCTCTGGAAACACCATATATTTT. Its protein is CASSQVGQAASGNTIYF.

This clone was observed a single time. V gene TRBV20-1 combines with J gene TRBJ1-2; D gene ambiguous. The CDR3 spans 11 residues. V lost 8 bases and J lost 4, with 11 bases in between. Germline CDR1 DFQATT, CDR2 SNEGSKA (reference sequence). The CDR3 spells CSMWGVYGYTF. In DNA form, the CDR3 reads TGCAGTATGTGGGGAGTCTATGGCTACACCTTC.

This clone was counted a few times. The chain couples TRBV15 to TRBJ1-5; no clear D. CDR3 length: 15 residues. V dropped 2 bases and J dropped 2 bases, with 10 bases sitting between them. CDR1 is LNHNV, CDR2 YYDKDF, per germline (reference sequence). This chain's CDR3 is CATSRNREGNQPQHF. DNA of the CDR3: TGTGCCACCAGCAGAAACCGGGAGGGCAATCAGCCCCAGCATTTT.

This clone occurred a few times. The chain is built from TRBV5-1 and TRBJ1-5; D is unresolved. The germline CDR1 and CDR2 sequences are SGHRS and YFSETQ. Trimming left V 4 bases short and J 7 bases short, with 6 bases between. This CDR3 contains 11 residues. The CDR3, as DNA: TGCGCCAGCAGCGGAGGACAGCCCCAGCATTTT. Amino acid sequence: CASSGGQPQHF.

This clone came up a few times. As DNA, the CDR3 is TGTGCCAGCAGTTCCAGGGTATCCGAAGCTTTCTTT. It specifies CASSSRVSEAFF. This chain links TRBV12-3 or TRBV12-4 with TRBJ1-1; a possible D gene is TRBD1 (5 bases). V dropped 4 bases and J dropped 8 bases, with 11 bases sitting between them. The CDR3 runs 12 residues.

V gene TRBV28 combines with J gene TRBJ1-2; 8 nucleotides line up with TRBD1. This CDR3 is built from 13 residues. CDR1 is MDHEN and CDR2 is SYDVKM in the germline V gene. With V trimmed by 6 bases and J by 4 bases, 4 bases remained unmatched. CDR3 bases: TGTGCCAGCAGAGCAGGGGGCAGCTATGGCTACACCTTC. Its protein is CASRAGGSYGYTF.

The chain combines TRBV6-5 with TRBJ2-5; tentatively, D is TRBD2 (5 bases). The germline V and J ends were trimmed by 8 bases and 5 bases, with 15 bases remaining between them. The germline gives CDR1 MNHEY, CDR2 SVGAGI. The CDR3 totals 13 residues. Here the CDR3 reads CASEVRAGETQYF. In nucleotides, the CDR3 is TGTGCCAGCGAAGTGAGGGCGGGCGAGACCCAGTACTTC.

The chain is built from TRBV4-2 and TRBJ2-5; 10 nucleotides align to TRBD2. This CDR3 has 14 amino acids. Germline V gives CDR1 LGHNA, CDR2 YNFKEQ. Trimming at V came to 4 bases and at J to 3 bases, leaving 2 bases not matched to a gene. The CDR3 DNA reads TGTGCCAGCAGCCTTAGCGGGGGGAAAGAGACCCAGTACTTC. It specifies CASSLSGGKETQYF.

V gene TRBV7-9 combines with J gene TRBJ1-2; possibly TRBD1 for D (6 bases). This CDR3 comprises 14 residues. The V gene lost 5 bases and the J gene lost 4 bases, with 14 bases spanning the gap. Germline V gene sequence: CDR1 SEHNR, CDR2 FQNEAQ (reference sequence). As DNA, the CDR3 is TGTGCCAGCAGCCAGGGGAGGGGGGTCTATGGCTACACCTTC. This translates into CASSQGRGVYGYTF.

The rearrangement uses TRBV2 and TRBJ1-3; 7 nucleotides line up with TRBD1. Germline V gene lookup returns CDR1 SNHLY and CDR2 FYNNEI. Trimming cost V 6 bases and J 0 bases; bases outside gene matches: 5. The CDR3 consists of 15 residues. In DNA, the CDR3 is TGTGCCAGCAGCGTTGAGGGGGCCTCTGGAAACACCATATATTTT. It specifies CASSVEGASGNTIYF.

V and J are TRBV11-3 and TRBJ2-3; 7 nucleotides match TRBD2. Looked up from germline, CDR1 is SGHNT and CDR2 is YENEEA. The ends lost 4 bases at V and 2 bases at J; junction bases unmatched: 6. The CDR3 spans 15 residues. DNA for the CDR3: TGTGCCAGCAGCTATACGGGGGGATACACAGATACGCAGTATTTT. Protein product: CASSYTGGYTDTQYF.

J is TRBJ2-1 and V is TRBV3-1 (or the pseudogene TRBV3-2), with D tentatively TRBD2 (6 bases). The CDR3 is 13 amino acids. Germline CDR1 and CDR2: LGHDT and YNNKEL (reference sequence). V lost 0 bases and J 15 bases, leaving 15 bases between the germline ends. In DNA form, the CDR3 reads TGTGCCAGCAGCCAAGATGGGTGGGGGAGGAGGTTCTTC. This translates into CASSQDGWGRRFF.

The chain is built from TRBV4-1 and TRBJ1-3; D gene ambiguous. The V and J ends lost 0 bases and 0 bases respectively, with 6 bases between them. Germline lookup yields CDR1 MGHRA and CDR2 YSYEKL. The CDR3 extends over 15 amino acids. The CDR3 reads CASSQDGNSGNTIYF. CDR3 nucleotides: TGCGCCAGCAGCCAAGACGGGAACTCTGGAAACACCATATATTTT.

J is TRBJ1-2 and V is TRBV6-1, with no clear D. Trimming removed 2 bases from V and 4 bases from J, with 11 bases in between. Germline values: CDR1 MNHNS, CDR2 SASEGT. The CDR3 spans 14 residues. The CDR3 DNA sequence: TGTGCCAGCAGTGAATTCGGGGAGGTCTATGGCTACACCTTC. Translation gives CASSEFGEVYGYTF.

The chain uses TRBV4-2 and TRBJ1-2; a possible D gene is TRBD1 (5 bases). The CDR3 runs 15 residues. The germline V gene has CDR1 LGHNA and CDR2 YNFKEQ. V was cut by 0 bases and J by 4 bases, with 12 bases left in between. The CDR3 coding sequence is TGTGCCAGCAGCCAAGACAGGGAAAGGGGCTATGGCTACACCTTC. It encodes CASSQDRERGYGYTF.

At least ten counts were recorded for this clone. The V and J genes are TRBV4-1 and TRBJ2-1; tentatively, D is TRBD2 (6 bases). V lost 2 bases to trimming and J lost 0 bases, with 20 bases between them. The CDR3 totals 19 residues. Germline loops: CDR1 MGHRA, CDR2 YSYEKL. CDR3 loop: CASSQKLGLPSVSYNEQFF. DNA for the CDR3: TGCGCCAGCAGCCAAAAGCTCGGCCTCCCTAGCGTCTCCTACAATGAGCAGTTCTTC.

This sequence joins TRBV5-1 and TRBJ1-6, with a possible D match to TRBD1 (5 bases). The CDR3 has 17 residues. Germline assignment: CDR1 SGHRS and CDR2 YFSETQ. The V and J ends lost 0 bases and 3 bases respectively, with 13 bases between them. The CDR3 nucleotides read TGCGCCAGCAGCTTGGGGAACGCGGGGCGCTATAATTCACCCCTCCACTTT. This encodes CASSLGNAGRYNSPLHF.

This clone was observed at least ten times. The chain has TRBV30 and TRBJ1-5, with D perhaps TRBD1 (6 bases). Germline V gene lookup returns CDR1 GTSNPN and CDR2 SVGIG (reference sequence). This CDR3 is built from 13 residues. The V end lost 3 bases, the J end lost 3 bases, and 9 bases lay between the germline ends. For the CDR3, the DNA is TGTGCCTGGAGGGCAGGGGTCAATCAGCCCCAGCATTTT. Amino acids: CAWRAGVNQPQHF.

The gene calls are TRBV5-5 and TRBJ2-7, with 8 bases that match TRBD1. The CDR3 runs to 15 residues. Germline-derived CDR1 and CDR2 are SGHKS and YYEKEE (reference sequence). The V and J ends lost 1 base and 3 bases, in that order; junction bases with no gene match: 6. In nucleotides, the CDR3 is TGTGCCAGCAGCTTGACAGGGGGAAGACACTACGAGCAGTACGTC. Amino acid sequence: CASSLTGGRHYEQYV.

The V gene is TRBV18, the J gene TRBJ2-7; 11 bases are a match to TRBD2. The CDR3 covers 18 residues. Unmatched junction bases numbered 10, after V lost 3 bases and J lost 0 bases. Germline lookup yields CDR1 KGHSH and CDR2 LQKENI. CDR3 in DNA: TGTGCCAGCTCACCCGATGGGCTAGCGGGGGGCAGCTCCTACGAGCAGTACTTC. Its translation: CASSPDGLAGGSSYEQYF.

Written as DNA, the CDR3 is TGTGCCAGCAGCCGCGATCGTTGGGGGACAGGGAATCAAGAGACCCAGTACTTC. Translating gives CASSRDRWGTGNQETQYF. V and J are TRBV7-6 and TRBJ2-5; 9 nucleotides line up with TRBD1. This CDR3 is 18 amino acids long. J was trimmed by 2 bases and V by 5 bases; bases with no gene match: 15. CDR1 and CDR2 from the germline V gene are SGHVS and FNYEAQ. Full variable domain (rest looked up from reference TRBV7-6 and TRBJ2-5): GAGVSQSPRYKVTKRGQDVALRCDPISGHVSLYWYRQALGQGPEFLTYFNYEAQQDKSGLPNDRFSAERPEGSISTLTIQRTEQRDSAMYRCASSRDRWGTGNQETQYFGPGTRLLVL.